Sequencing of this T cell receptor beta chain was carried out in a study of blood T cell repertoires in COVID-19. For the study at large: Specimens from acute and convalescent COVID-19 originated in the United States, Italy and Spain. PBMCs, B-cell-depleted T cells, or T cells provided the cDNA or gDNA that made up the material.

In the authors' methods: Estimation of nucleated cell counts was performed using reference gene primer amplification. The method was immunoSEQ multiplex PCR; TCRdb's version includes in-frame clones alone and lacks a portion of them. V and J calls and clone size come straight from that table; D and trimming were deduced from the DNA. The sample consists of about 330,000 clones, around 82% of them appearing once. The CDR3 contains 15 residues. V was pared by 5 bases and J by 0 bases, with 6 bases of the junction left unmatched. The germline CDR1 and CDR2 sequences are SQVTM and ANQGSEA. The chain is built from TRBV29-1 and TRBJ2-7; 11 bases match TRBD2. The source material was peripheral blood. The source of this sequence is a woman in her forties or fifties with acute or convalescent COVID-19. Here the CDR3 DNA reads TGCAGCGTTCTTAAACTAGCGGGAGTCTCCTACGAGCAGTACTTC. Translating gives CSVLKLAGVSYEQYF.